These 24 T cell receptor beta chains originate from one sample sequenced in a study of T-cell memory formation after mild COVID-19. TCRdb reprocessed the 5' RACE reads with MiXCR, giving one entry per CDR3 protein. The sample holds a few hundred thousand distinct CDR3 sequences; 15% to 20% are singletons and the top ten take about a fifth. Sequenced input: PBMCs or a T cell subset sorted from them (not recorded which). The source of these receptors is a man aged 18 to 29 who had mild COVID-19 (a few samples of this study predate the infection). Cell type and time point are not known.

This chain links TRBV20-1 with TRBJ2-7; TRBD1 aligns across 8 bases. The CDR3 extends over 15 amino acids. Germline V lookup: CDR1 DFQATT, CDR2 SNEGSKA (reference sequence). V gave up 2 bases and J gave up 2 bases; unmatched junction bases: 8. Here the CDR3 DNA reads TGCAGTGCTAGACCAGGGGGCGCAGGGACCTACGAGCAGTACTTC. It encodes CSARPGGAGTYEQYF.

This clonotype has more than one count but fewer than ten. The chain couples TRBV5-1 to TRBJ2-7, with 9 bases that match TRBD2. CDR1 and CDR2 from the germline V gene are SGHRS and YFSETQ. This CDR3 comprises 16 residues. V was pared by 3 bases and J by 5 bases, with 12 bases of the junction left unmatched. As DNA, the CDR3 is TGCGCCAGCAGCTCGTTAGCGGGGGCGTACCCACACGAGCAGTACTTC. As protein: CASSSLAGAYPHEQYF.

This clonotype was recorded a few times. This chain joins TRBV15 and TRBJ2-1, with 7 bases identical to TRBD1. J was trimmed by 7 bases and V by 8 bases; bases with no gene match: 11. From germline, CDR1 is LNHNV and CDR2 YYDKDF (reference sequence). The CDR3 totals 14 residues. CDR3 sequence: CATSYGDSVNEQFF. CDR3 DNA sequence: TGTGCCACCTCTTATGGGGACAGCGTGAATGAGCAGTTCTTC.

This clonotype turned up a few times. V gene TRBV7-9 combines with J gene TRBJ1-6, with 7 positions matching TRBD1. The CDR3 runs to 18 residues. The germline CDR1 and CDR2 sequences are SEHNR and FQNEAQ (reference sequence). V was clipped by 2 bases and J by 1 base; unmatched bases: 8. CDR3: CASSLPTGDASYNSPLHF. The CDR3 bases are TGTGCCAGCAGCTTACCCACAGGGGACGCGTCCTATAATTCACCCCTCCACTTT.

This clonotype was detected a few times. The gene calls are TRBV12-5 and TRBJ1-6; D uncertain. The CDR3 consists of 14 residues. Trimming removed 9 bases from V and 14 bases from J, with 23 bases in between. Per germline, CDR1 LGHNT and CDR2 FRNRAP. The CDR3 DNA reads as TGTGCTAGCTGGCCCACGGGAGAGGAGGTGTCCCTCCACTTT. Amino acids: CASWPTGEEVSLHF.

Only a few counts were recorded for this clonotype. This sequence joins TRBV9 and TRBJ2-6; 7 bases map to TRBD2. Losses at the gene ends were 3 bases for V and 0 bases for J; bases not matched to a gene: 9. The germline V gene encodes CDR1 SGDLS and CDR2 YYNGEE. CDR3 length: 18 amino acids. The CDR3 protein is CASSDPGGSFSGANVLTF. The CDR3 DNA sequence: TGTGCCAGCAGCGACCCTGGCGGGAGTTTCTCTGGGGCCAACGTCCTGACTTTC. The whole variable domain, filled in from reference TRBV9 and TRBJ2-6, reads DSGVTQTPKHLITATGQRVTLRCSPRSGDLSVYWYQQSLDQGLQFLIQYYNGEERAKGNILERFSAQQFPDLHSELNLSSLELGDSALYFCASSDPGGSFSGANVLTFGAGSRLTVL.

This clonotype was observed many times. The chain combines TRBV7-2 with TRBJ1-1, with TRBD1 matching 8 bases. Looked up from germline, CDR1 is SGHTA and CDR2 is FQGNSA. The V segment lost 6 bases and the J segment 8 bases; nucleotides outside the gene matches: 11. This CDR3 has 14 residues. The CDR3 sequence is CASSRPGTGKEAFF. CDR3 DNA: TGTGCCAGCAGTCGACCCGGGACAGGAAAAGAAGCTTTCTTT.

J is TRBJ1-1 and V is TRBV20-1; D not resolved. The CDR3 extends over 14 amino acids. The V gene's germline CDR1 is DFQATT and CDR2 SNEGSKA (reference sequence). The V gene lost 0 bases and the J gene lost 8 bases, with 16 bases spanning the gap. The CDR3 nucleotides read TGCAGTGCTAGAGATCTACGACTGCTAGCAGAAGCTTTCTTT. Protein: CSARDLRLLAEAFF.

This clonotype was picked up a small number of times. V gene TRBV3-1 combines with J gene TRBJ2-5, with D tentatively TRBD2 (5 bases). V was trimmed by 3 bases and J by 12 bases, leaving 11 bases between them. Germline loops: CDR1 LGHDT, CDR2 YNNKEL (reference sequence). The CDR3 consists of 11 residues. The CDR3 DNA reads as TGTGCCAGCAGCCACCCCGGGGTCAAGTACTTC. This sequence encodes CASSHPGVKYF.

The V call is TRBV4-3, the J call TRBJ1-2; D perhaps matches TRBD1 (5 bases). The V gene's germline CDR1 is LGHNA and CDR2 YSLEER. This CDR3 is built from 14 residues. V gave up 0 bases and J gave up 3 bases, with 8 bases separating them. CDR3 sequence (DNA): TGCGCCAGCAGCCAAGATACCAGGGACTATGGCTACACCTTC. Translating gives CASSQDTRDYGYTF.

The CDR3 nucleotides read TGCAGCGTTGAAGCCGACAGGAACATTCAGTACTTC. Translating gives CSVEADRNIQYF. The gene calls are TRBV29-1 and TRBJ2-4; tentatively, D is TRBD1 (6 bases). CDR1 is SQVTM, CDR2 ANQGSEA, per germline. Trimming cost V 1 base and J 7 bases, with 8 bases left between them. This CDR3 has 12 residues.

In this sample, this clonotype turned up a few times. The chain is built from TRBV2 and TRBJ1-1, with a possible D match to TRBD1 (5 bases). The V gene lost 7 bases and the J gene lost 0 bases, with 9 bases spanning the gap. The CDR3 extends over 13 amino acids. The germline CDR1 and CDR2 sequences are SNHLY and FYNNEI. Here the CDR3 DNA reads TGTGCCAGCACTCTAGGGGTGAACACTGAAGCTTTCTTT. Translated, it gives CASTLGVNTEAFF. The full variable domain, completed using reference TRBV2 and TRBJ1-1, is EPEVTQTPSHQVTQMGQEVILRCVPISNHLYFYWYRQILGQKVEFLVSFYNNEISEKSEIFDDQFSVERPDGSNFTLKIRSTKLEDSAMYFCASTLGVNTEAFFGQGTRLTVV.

This clonotype was counted at least ten times. The rearrangement links TRBV6-2 or TRBV6-3 to TRBJ2-7, with D unresolved. V shed 5 bases and J shed 4 bases, with 9 bases lying between them. The V gene's germline CDR1 is MNHEY and CDR2 SVGEGT. The CDR3 runs to 12 residues. CDR3 loop: CASSRDSYEQYV. As DNA, the CDR3 is TGTGCCAGCAGTCGCGACTCGTACGAGCAGTACGTC.

This clonotype was counted between two and nine times. The CDR3 spells CASRSGLAGKETQYF. In nucleotides, the CDR3 is TGTGCCAGCAGATCAGGACTAGCGGGGAAAGAGACCCAGTACTTC. The chain carries TRBV6-5 and TRBJ2-5, with TRBD2 matching 12 bases. The ends lost 6 bases at V and 3 bases at J; junction bases unmatched: 5. CDR1 and CDR2 from the germline V gene are MNHEY and SVGAGI. The CDR3 has 15 amino acids.

The V call is TRBV6-2 or TRBV6-3, the J call TRBJ2-3; 11 nucleotides agree with TRBD2. This CDR3 is built from 15 residues. V gave up 5 bases and J gave up 6 bases; unmatched junction bases: 7. Germline V gene lookup returns CDR1 MNHEY and CDR2 SVGEGT. The CDR3 region has the DNA TGTGCCAGCAGTAAAAGGACTAGCGGGTGGGATACGCAGTATTTT. It codes for CASSKRTSGWDTQYF.

The CDR3 coding sequence is TGTGCCAGCAGCTTAGGTTCAAGGAGGACTAGCGGAAAGCAGTTCTTC. The encoded protein is CASSLGSRRTSGKQFF. The V call is TRBV11-2, the J call TRBJ2-1; 10 nucleotides match TRBD2. The germline V gene encodes CDR1 SGHAT and CDR2 FQNNGV. The CDR3 length is 16 residues. V was clipped by 1 base and J by 11 bases; unmatched bases: 11.

This clonotype showed up just a few times. This rearrangement joins TRBV12-3 or TRBV12-4 to TRBJ2-3, with D perhaps being TRBD1 or TRBD2 (5 bases each). The CDR3 extends over 13 amino acids. V was cut by 5 bases and J by 5 bases, with 11 bases left in between. The CDR3 DNA reads as TGTGCCAGCAGTCGGGGCGCCGTAGATACGCAGTATTTT. Its translation: CASSRGAVDTQYF.

Written as DNA, the CDR3 is TGCGCCAGCAGTCGGGACCCCCAGGGAGATACGCAGTATTTT. Its protein product is CASSRDPQGDTQYF. The chain combines TRBV5-1 with TRBJ2-3; D tentatively fits TRBD1 or TRBD2 (5 bases each). There are 14 residues in the CDR3. Germline CDR1 is SGHRS and CDR2 is YFSETQ. Deletions cut 5 bases from V and 5 bases from J, with 15 bases between.

This clonotype has ten or more counts. The chain recombines TRBV9 with TRBJ2-1; 12 bases line up with TRBD2. The V and J ends lost 3 bases and 10 bases, in that order; junction bases with no gene match: 8. Germline CDR1 is SGDLS and CDR2 is YYNGEE. This CDR3 is 15 amino acids long. The CDR3 protein is CASSDGLAGPGEQFF. DNA of the CDR3: TGTGCCAGCAGCGACGGACTAGCGGGGCCCGGGGAGCAGTTCTTC. The full variable domain, in which reference TRBV9 and TRBJ2-1 provide the parts outside the CDR3, is DSGVTQTPKHLITATGQRVTLRCSPRSGDLSVYWYQQSLDQGLQFLIQYYNGEERAKGNILERFSAQQFPDLHSELNLSSLELGDSALYFCASSDGLAGPGEQFFGPGTRLTVL.

The chain joins TRBV7-2 to TRBJ1-4, with D unresolved. The length of the CDR3 is 14 residues. Trimming cost V 2 bases and J 7 bases, with 11 bases left between them. Per the germline V gene, CDR1 is SGHTA and CDR2 is FQGNSA. This CDR3 reads CASSLIWGGEKLFF. CDR3 coding DNA: TGTGCCAGCAGCTTAATCTGGGGTGGTGAAAAACTGTTTTTT. Full variable domain (outside the CDR3, taken from reference TRBV7-2 and TRBJ1-4): GAGVSQSPSNKVTEKGKDVELRCDPISGHTALYWYRQSLGQGLEFLIYFQGNSAPDKSGLPSDRFSAERTGGSVSTLTIQRTQQEDSAVYLCASSLIWGGEKLFFGSGTQLSVL.

The gene calls are TRBV6-6 and TRBJ2-7; no firm D call. The CDR3 is made up of 12 amino acids. The germline V gene encodes CDR1 MNHNY and CDR2 SVGAGI (reference sequence). V was shortened by 6 bases and J by 4 bases, with 10 bases between the two germline ends. The CDR3 here is CASSPQSYEQYV. The CDR3 coding sequence is TGTGCCAGCAGCCCTCAGTCTTACGAGCAGTACGTC.

This CDR3 reads CASSLSRDRGWNEQFF. In DNA form, the CDR3 reads TGTGCCAGCAGCTTATCCCGGGACAGGGGATGGAATGAGCAGTTCTTC. This chain links TRBV7-6 with TRBJ2-1, with TRBD1 matching 10 bases. This CDR3 is built from 16 residues. Unmatched junction bases numbered 8, after V lost 2 bases and J lost 7 bases. Germline CDR1 and CDR2: SGHVS and FNYEAQ.

The rearrangement links TRBV20-1 to TRBJ2-7, with 9 bases identical to TRBD1. Looked up from germline, CDR1 is DFQATT and CDR2 is SNEGSKA (reference sequence). There are 14 residues in the CDR3. V lost 4 bases and J lost 4; bases outside the gene matches: 8. The CDR3 spells CSANAGQGRYEQYF. The CDR3 DNA reads TGCAGTGCTAACGCGGGACAGGGACGGTACGAGCAGTACTTC.

The chain joins TRBV20-1 to TRBJ1-2; D ambiguous. Trimming pared 1 base from V and 3 bases from J, leaving 9 bases between. Germline CDR1 reads DFQATT; CDR2 reads SNEGSKA (reference sequence). The CDR3 totals 13 residues. The CDR3 nucleotides are TGCAGTGCTAGAGGGAACGATTACTATGGCTACACCTTC. It is translated as CSARGNDYYGYTF.